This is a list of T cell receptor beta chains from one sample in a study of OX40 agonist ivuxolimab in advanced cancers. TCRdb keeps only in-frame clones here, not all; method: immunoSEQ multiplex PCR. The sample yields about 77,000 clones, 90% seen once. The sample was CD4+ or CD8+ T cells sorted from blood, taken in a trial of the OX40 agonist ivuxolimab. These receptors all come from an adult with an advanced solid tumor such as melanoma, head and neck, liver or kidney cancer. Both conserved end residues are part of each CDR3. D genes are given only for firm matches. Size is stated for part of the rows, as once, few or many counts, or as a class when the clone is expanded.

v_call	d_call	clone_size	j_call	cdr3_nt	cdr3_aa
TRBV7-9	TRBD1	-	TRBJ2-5	TGTGCCAGCAGCTTAGCGGGACAGGTAGGGGAGACCCAGTACTTC	CASSLAGQVGETQYF
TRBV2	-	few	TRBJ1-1	TGTGCCAGCAGGGGGCGGAGTGGGAGCCCTCAAGCTTTCTTT	CASRGRSGSPQAFF
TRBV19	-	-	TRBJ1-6	TGTGCCAGTTCCAGGGGCAATTCACCCCTCCACTTT	CASSRGNSPLHF
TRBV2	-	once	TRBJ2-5	TGTGCCAGCAGTGACTGGGGGGATCAAGAGACCCAGTACTTC	CASSDWGDQETQYF
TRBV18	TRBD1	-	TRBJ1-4	TGTGCCAGCTCACCTCAGGGGGCATCTGAAAAACTGTTTTTT	CASSPQGASEKLFF
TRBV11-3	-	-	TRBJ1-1	TGTGCCAGCAGCCATTCGACCGACACCCAGAACACTGAAGCTTTCTTT	CASSHSTDTQNTEAFF
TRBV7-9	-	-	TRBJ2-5	TGTGCCAGCAGCCCCAAGCACAGGCTGGGGGAGACCCAGTACTTC	CASSPKHRLGETQYF
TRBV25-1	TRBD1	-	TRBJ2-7	TGTGCCAGCAGTGCGGACAGGACCCCTTGGGAGCAGTACTTC	CASSADRTPWEQYF
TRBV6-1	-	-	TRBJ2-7	TGTGCCAGCAGTGAACATGGCGGCCTCATCCGGGTCGAGCAGTACTTC	CASSEHGGLIRVEQYF
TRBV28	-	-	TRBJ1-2	TGTGCCAGCACCGGCCCGGGTCTGCATGGCTACACCTTC	CASTGPGLHGYTF
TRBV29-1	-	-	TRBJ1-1	TGCAGCGTTGAAGGGGGGCAAGATACTGAAGCTTTCTTT	CSVEGGQDTEAFF
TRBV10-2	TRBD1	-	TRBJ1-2	TGCGCCAGTACCGGGACAGGGGAGAGGACTTATGGCTACACCTTC	CASTGTGERTYGYTF
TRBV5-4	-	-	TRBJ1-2	TGTGCCAGCAGCTTGGATCCCGGGCCCTATGGCTACACCTTC	CASSLDPGPYGYTF
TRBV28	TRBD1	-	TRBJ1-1	TGTGCCAGCAGTGCCAACAGGGGCGGCACTGAAGCTTTCTTT	CASSANRGGTEAFF
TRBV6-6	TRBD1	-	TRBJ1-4	TGTGCCAGCAGTTACTCGGACAGGGGGTATGAAAAACTGTTTTTT	CASSYSDRGYEKLFF
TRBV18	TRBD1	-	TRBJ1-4	TGTGCCAGCTCACTTGGACAGGGGGCCCAGGGGGCCCGCAAACTGTTTTTT	CASSLGQGAQGARKLFF
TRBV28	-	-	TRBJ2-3	TGTGCCAGCAGTTTAGTCCAGGGAGAAGATACGCAGTATTTT	CASSLVQGEDTQYF
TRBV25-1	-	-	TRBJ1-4	TGTGCCAGCAGTGAACAGGCCGGTAGTGAAAAACTGTTTTTT	CASSEQAGSEKLFF
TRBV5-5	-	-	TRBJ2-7	TGTGCCAGCAGCTTGTCCCCCGATCGAGCCTCCTACGAGCAGTACTTC	CASSLSPDRASYEQYF
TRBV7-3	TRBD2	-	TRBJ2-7	TGTGCCAGCAGCACGGGACTAGAAGGCTACGAGCAGTACTTC	CASSTGLEGYEQYF
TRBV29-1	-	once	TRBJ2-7	TGCAGCGTGGTGCTGACAAACCTACGAGTGGAGTACTTC	CSVVLTNLRVEYF
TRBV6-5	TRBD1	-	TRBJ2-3	TGTGCCAGCGGGGGCGAGACAGGGGGTTCAGATACGCAGTATTTT	CASGGETGGSDTQYF
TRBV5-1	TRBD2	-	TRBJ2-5	TGCGCCAGCAGCTCCCTAACGGGAGGACGGGAGACCCAGTACTTC	CASSSLTGGRETQYF
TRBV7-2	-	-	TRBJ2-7	TGTGCCAGCAGCTTCGGACTTGCCGGGGGCGAGCAGTACTTC	CASSFGLAGGEQYF
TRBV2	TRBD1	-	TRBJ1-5	TGTGCCAGCAGTTGGGACAGGAATCAGCCCCAGCATTTT	CASSWDRNQPQHF
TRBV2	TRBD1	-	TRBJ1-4	TGTGCCAGCAGTTCAGACAGGGGGCTCGAAAAACTGTTTTTT	CASSSDRGLEKLFF
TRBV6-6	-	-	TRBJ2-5	TGTGCCAGCTTTAGAGCGGGCGGTTACGGAACCCAGTACTTC	CASFRAGGYGTQYF
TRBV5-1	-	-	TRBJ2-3	TGCGCCAGCAGCCCCTCAGAAGATACGCAGTATTTT	CASSPSEDTQYF
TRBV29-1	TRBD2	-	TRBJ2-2	TGCAGCGGGCGGGAGGGATCGAGGACCGGGGAGCTGTTTTTT	CSGREGSRTGELFF
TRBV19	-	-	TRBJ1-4	TGTGCCAGTAGTGATCCCCGGGGACCGAATAATGAAAAACTGTTTTTT	CASSDPRGPNNEKLFF
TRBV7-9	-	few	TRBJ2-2	TGTGCCAGCAGCTTCGTTGTGGGGAACACCGGGGAGCTGTTTTTT	CASSFVVGNTGELFF
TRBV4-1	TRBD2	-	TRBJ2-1	TGCGCCAGCAGCCAAGGGGCTAGCGGGAGTTTTGAGCAGTTCTTC	CASSQGASGSFEQFF
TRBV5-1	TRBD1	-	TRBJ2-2	TGCGCCAGCAACAACAGGGGGACCGGGGAGCTGTTTTTT	CASNNRGTGELFF
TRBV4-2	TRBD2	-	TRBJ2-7	TGTGCCAGCCGCTCCTCTCCCCTAGCGGGGGAATCCTACGAGCAGTACTTC	CASRSSPLAGESYEQYF
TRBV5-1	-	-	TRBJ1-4	TGCGCCAGCAGCGCGAAAGATGAAAAACTGTTTTTT	CASSAKDEKLFF
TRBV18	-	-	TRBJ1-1	TGTGCCAGCTCACCCTTCGGTGGGGGGGACACTGAAGCTTTCTTT	CASSPFGGGDTEAFF
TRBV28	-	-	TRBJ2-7	TGTGCCAGCAGGTCGAGGGGCCTCGGAGTCTACGAGCAGTACTTC	CASRSRGLGVYEQYF
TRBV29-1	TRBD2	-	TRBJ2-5	TGCAGCGTGGCAACTAGCGGGTTGGAGACCCAGTACTTC	CSVATSGLETQYF
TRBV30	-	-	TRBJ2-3	TGTGCCTGGAGTAACGGTTTCGATACGCAGTATTTT	CAWSNGFDTQYF
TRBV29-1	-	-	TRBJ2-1	TGCAGCGCAGAAGGGGGGGGCTTGGTGCAGTTCTTC	CSAEGGGLVQFF
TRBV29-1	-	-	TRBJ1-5	TGCAGCGTTCGGGGGGGGTGGGATCAGCCCCAGCATTTT	CSVRGGWDQPQHF
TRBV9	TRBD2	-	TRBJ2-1	TGTGCCAGCAGCGTAGGCCTAGCGGGGGGCCGCGATTATGAGCAGTTCTTC	CASSVGLAGGRDYEQFF
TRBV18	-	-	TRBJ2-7	TGTGCCAGCTCACCCGGGGGGCCGGGACGGAATTCCTACGAGCAGTACTTC	CASSPGGPGRNSYEQYF
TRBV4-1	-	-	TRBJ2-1	TGCGCCAGCAGCCAAGTAGACCGAGAGCAGTTCTTC	CASSQVDREQFF
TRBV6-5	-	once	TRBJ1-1	TGTGCCAGCAGTTACAGGGGGTTGAACACTGAAGCTTTCTTT	CASSYRGLNTEAFF
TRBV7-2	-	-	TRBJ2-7	TGTGCCAGCAGCTTAGGGCGGGAATCCGCCTACGAGCAGTACTTC	CASSLGRESAYEQYF
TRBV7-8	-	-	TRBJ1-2	TGTGCCAGCAGCTTAGTGGCCCTCGGCTATGGCTACACCTTC	CASSLVALGYGYTF
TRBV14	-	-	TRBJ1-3	TGTGCCAGCAGCCAACGGGTGAGCTCTGGAAACACCATATATTTT	CASSQRVSSGNTIYF
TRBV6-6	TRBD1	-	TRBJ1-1	TGTGCCAGCAGTCGGAGTCGACAGGGGAACACTGAAGCTTTCTTT	CASSRSRQGNTEAFF